This T cell receptor beta chain was sequenced for a study of blood T cells in healthy people across ages (dated by TCRdb to about 2015). Background for the entire study: Template switching captured roughly one uniquely barcoded TCR beta cDNA molecule per two T cells in model experiments. The study measured age-related changes in TCR beta repertoire diversity using deep sequencing normalized with unique cDNA molecular identifiers. The donors were divided into four age groups: young (average around 16 years), middle-aged (roughly 40), aged (under 70) and long-lived (about 84). To avoid experimental bias, donors of different ages were distributed randomly across sequencing lanes. Using the same blood draw, the study looked at two additional independent replicas of 1 million unique cDNA reads for two donors, one aged 18 to 30 and the other aged 80 or older.

Donors were roughly 40 systemically healthy Caucasian individuals from Russia aged roughly 6 to 90 years. Roughly 9 milliliters of peripheral blood were drawn from each donor into EDTA-treated Vacutainer tubes. Ficoll-Paque density-gradient centrifugation was used to isolate PBMCs, with at least 6 million per sample. Trizol reagent was used to extract total RNA from the PBMCs, yielding at least 6 micrograms per sample. The percentages of naive CD45RAhigh/CD27high T cells were determined by flow cytometry on a PBMC aliquot from every donor. Results and caveats for the whole study, not just this receptor: Because the CMV infection status of the donors was unknown, age-related changes in expanded clonotypes may potentially have been confounded. Compared with the aged group, the long-lived group had more naive CD4+ T cells, fewer expanded clones and increased TCR diversity, suggesting age selection. Because profiling used bulk unsorted PBMCs, naive and antigen-experienced compartments could not be compared conclusively. Observed TCR beta diversity per million T cells fell roughly linearly with age, and a significant reduction was already apparent by age roughly 40. Estimates of total diversity from one million sequenced T cells were regarded as lower bounds and underestimates. A strong correlation was found between observed TCR beta diversity and the percentage of naive T cells measured by flow cytometry.

Turning to this clonotype: Its antigen has not been determined. Qualities for individual bases were not recorded, and no much larger clone is one base off.

Receptor amplification or capture employed 5' RACE. The instrument was an Illumina HiSeq 2500. The second PCR ran for roughly 7 to 11 cycles and used a J-beta primer mix along with a sample-barcoded 5' primer. Each TCR beta cDNA molecule received a unique molecular identifier from a template-switch 5' adaptor carrying 12 random nucleotides. At least 2.5 million CDR3-containing paired-end reads were obtained from each sample. The Mint cDNA synthesis kit, primed by a TRBC-specific oligonucleotide, was used to synthesize first-strand cDNA from all RNA. Following uracil-DNA glycosylase treatment, a first 18-cycle PCR with universal primers M1SS and BC2_uni_R was performed on all cDNA. The authors' pipeline ran thus. Normalization of each sample was performed by random selection of 1 million high-quality reads, each carrying a distinct molecular identifier. Reads with shared molecular identifiers were discarded instead of being binned into consensus sequences. MiTCR, run with a Q25 quality threshold and the strictest error-elimination algorithm, handled CDR3 identification, clonotype clustering and error correction. Lower-bound total TCR beta diversity was estimated with a nonparametric unseen species model using Euler transformation. TCRdb reanalyzed the raw reads on its own, using fastp at Q25 for trimming and MiXCR for clone calling, and kept in-frame beta chains. Rows matching on CDR3 protein sequence are summarized as one entry with the most common DNA and genes. These V and J calls originate from TCRdb's pipeline instead of the authors' own analysis. The sample has about 1.8 million distinct CDR3 sequences on record, about 49% of them singletons. The ten largest clonotypes hold less than 2.5% of the sample.

The source of this sequence is a woman between 40 and 55 years old in good health. The sequenced sample was blood.

The CDR3 has the sequence CSVGKGAHGYTF. At the DNA level, the sequence is TGCAGCGTTGGAAAGGGGGCCCATGGCTACACCTTC. The rearrangement combines TRBV29-1 with TRBJ1-2; TRBD1 fits 7 bases in the junction. The CDR3 starts with the cysteine, ends with the phenylalanine, and has 12 residues. The kept DNA is CDR3 alone, 36 bases in frame from the first base. CDR1 SQVTM and CDR2 ANQGSEA were looked up in the germline V gene. V has 4 bases trimmed and J has 6 bases trimmed; junction bases matching no gene number 5.